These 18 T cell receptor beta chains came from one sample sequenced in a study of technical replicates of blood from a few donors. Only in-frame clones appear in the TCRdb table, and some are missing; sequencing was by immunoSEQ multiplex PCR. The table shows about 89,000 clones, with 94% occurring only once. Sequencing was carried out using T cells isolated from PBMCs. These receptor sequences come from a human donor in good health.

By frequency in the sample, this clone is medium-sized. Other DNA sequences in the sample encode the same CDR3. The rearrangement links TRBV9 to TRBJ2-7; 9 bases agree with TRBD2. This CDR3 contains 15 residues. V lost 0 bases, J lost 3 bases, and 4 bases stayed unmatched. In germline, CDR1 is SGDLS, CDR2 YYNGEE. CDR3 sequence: CASSVAGGGGYEQYF. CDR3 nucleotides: TGTGCCAGCAGCGTAGCTGGCGGGGGGGGCTACGAGCAGTACTTC.

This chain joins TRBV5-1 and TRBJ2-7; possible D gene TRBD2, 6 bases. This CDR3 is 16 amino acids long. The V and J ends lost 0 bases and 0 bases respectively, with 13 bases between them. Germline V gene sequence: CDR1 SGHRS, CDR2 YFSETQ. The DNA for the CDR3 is TGCGCCAGCAGCTTGGTATTTAGGGGAGGCTCCTACGAGCAGTACTTC. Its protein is CASSLVFRGGSYEQYF. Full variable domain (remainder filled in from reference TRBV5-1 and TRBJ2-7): KAGVTQTPRYLIKTRGQQVTLSCSPISGHRSVSWYQQTPGQGLQFLFEYFSETQRNKGNFPGRFSGRQFSNSRSEMNVSTLELGDSALYLCASSLVFRGGSYEQYFGPGTRLTVT.

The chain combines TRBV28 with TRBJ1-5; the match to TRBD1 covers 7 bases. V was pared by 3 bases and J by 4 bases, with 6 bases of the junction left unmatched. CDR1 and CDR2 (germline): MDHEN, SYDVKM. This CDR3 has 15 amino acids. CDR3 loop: CASSFPGQLNQPQHF. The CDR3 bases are TGTGCCAGCAGTTTTCCGGGACAGCTAAATCAGCCCCAGCATTTT.

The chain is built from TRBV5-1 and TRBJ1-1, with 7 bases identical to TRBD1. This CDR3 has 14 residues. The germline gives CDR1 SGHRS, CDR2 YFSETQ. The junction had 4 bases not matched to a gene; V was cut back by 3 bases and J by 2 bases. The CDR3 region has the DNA TGCGCCAGCAGCTCGGGACAGCTTAACACTGAAGCTTTCTTT. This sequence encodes CASSSGQLNTEAFF. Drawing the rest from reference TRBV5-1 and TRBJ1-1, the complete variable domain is KAGVTQTPRYLIKTRGQQVTLSCSPISGHRSVSWYQQTPGQGLQFLFEYFSETQRNKGNFPGRFSGRQFSNSRSEMNVSTLELGDSALYLCASSSGQLNTEAFFGQGTRLTVV.

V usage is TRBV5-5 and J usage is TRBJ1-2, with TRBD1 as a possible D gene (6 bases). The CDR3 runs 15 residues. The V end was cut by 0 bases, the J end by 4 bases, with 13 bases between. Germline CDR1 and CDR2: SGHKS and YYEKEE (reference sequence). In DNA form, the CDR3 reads TGTGCCAGCAGCTTGGATCCAGGGGAGGGCTATGGCTACACCTTC. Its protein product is CASSLDPGEGYGYTF. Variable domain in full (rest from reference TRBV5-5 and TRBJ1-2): DAGVTQSPTHLIKTRGQQVTLRCSPISGHKSVSWYQQVLGQGPQFIFQYYEKEERGRGNFPDRFSARQFPNYSSELNVNALLLGDSALYLCASSLDPGEGYGYTFGSGTRLTVV.

DNA of the CDR3: TGTGCCACCAGGGGGACAGGGGCGGGTCAGCCCCAGCATTTT. It yields the protein CATRGTGAGQPQHF. The chain combines TRBV15 with TRBJ1-5; 10 bases agree with TRBD1. V lost 6 bases and J lost 6; bases outside the gene matches: 5. The germline gives CDR1 LNHNV, CDR2 YYDKDF (reference sequence). This CDR3 contains 14 residues.

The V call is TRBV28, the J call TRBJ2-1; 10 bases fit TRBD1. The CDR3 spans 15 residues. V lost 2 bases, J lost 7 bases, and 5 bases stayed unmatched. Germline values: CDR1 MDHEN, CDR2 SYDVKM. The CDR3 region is CASSLGQGVRNEQFF. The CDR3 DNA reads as TGTGCCAGCAGTTTAGGACAGGGGGTCAGAAATGAGCAGTTCTTC. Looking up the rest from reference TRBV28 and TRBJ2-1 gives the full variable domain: DVKVTQSSRYLVKRTGEKVFLECVQDMDHENMFWYRQDPGLGLRLIYFSYDVKMKEKGDIPEGYSVSREKKERFSLILESASTNQTSMYLCASSLGQGVRNEQFFGPGTRLTVL.

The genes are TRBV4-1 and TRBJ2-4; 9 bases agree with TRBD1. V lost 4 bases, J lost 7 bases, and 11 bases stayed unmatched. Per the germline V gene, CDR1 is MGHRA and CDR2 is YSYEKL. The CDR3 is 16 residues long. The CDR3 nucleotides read TGCGCCAGCAGCCGAGAGGGACAGGGTGTTTTGAACATTCAGTACTTC. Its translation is CASSREGQGVLNIQYF.

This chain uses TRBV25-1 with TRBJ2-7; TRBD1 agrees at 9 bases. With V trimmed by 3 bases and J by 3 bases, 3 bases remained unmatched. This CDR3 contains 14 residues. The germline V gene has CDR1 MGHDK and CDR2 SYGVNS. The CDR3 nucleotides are TGTGCCAGCAGTGAGGACAGGGGCGTCTACGAGCAGTACTTC. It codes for CASSEDRGVYEQYF.

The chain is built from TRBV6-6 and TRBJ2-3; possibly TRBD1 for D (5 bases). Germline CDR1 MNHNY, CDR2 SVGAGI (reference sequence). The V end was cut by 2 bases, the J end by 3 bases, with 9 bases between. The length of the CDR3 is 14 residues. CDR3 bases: TGTGCCAGCAGTTACGGCCAGGGAACAGATACGCAGTATTTT. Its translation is CASSYGQGTDTQYF.

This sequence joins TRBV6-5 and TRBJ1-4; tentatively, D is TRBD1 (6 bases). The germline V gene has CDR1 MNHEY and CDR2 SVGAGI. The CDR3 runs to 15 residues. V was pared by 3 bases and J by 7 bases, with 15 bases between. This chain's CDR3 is CASSYNPGDAEKLFF. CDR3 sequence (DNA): TGTGCCAGCAGTTATAATCCAGGGGATGCTGAAAAACTGTTTTTT.

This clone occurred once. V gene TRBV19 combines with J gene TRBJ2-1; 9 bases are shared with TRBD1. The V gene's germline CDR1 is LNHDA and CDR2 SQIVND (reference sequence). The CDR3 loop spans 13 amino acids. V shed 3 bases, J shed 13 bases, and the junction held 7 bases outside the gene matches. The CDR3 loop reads CASSIGQGSSQFF. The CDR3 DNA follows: TGTGCCAGTAGTATTGGACAGGGGTCCTCTCAGTTCTTC. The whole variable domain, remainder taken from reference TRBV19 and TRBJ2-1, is DGGITQSPKYLFRKEGQNVTLSCEQNLNHDAMYWYRQDPGQGLRLIYYSQIVNDFQKGDIAEGYSVSREKKESFPLTVTSAQKNPTAFYLCASSIGQGSSQFFGPGTRLTVL.

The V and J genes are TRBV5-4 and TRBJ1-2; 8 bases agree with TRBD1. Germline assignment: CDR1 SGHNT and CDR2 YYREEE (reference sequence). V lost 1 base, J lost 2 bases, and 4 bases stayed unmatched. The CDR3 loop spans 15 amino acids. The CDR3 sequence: CASSLPDRDNYGYTF. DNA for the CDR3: TGTGCCAGCAGCTTGCCGGACAGGGACAACTATGGCTACACCTTC.

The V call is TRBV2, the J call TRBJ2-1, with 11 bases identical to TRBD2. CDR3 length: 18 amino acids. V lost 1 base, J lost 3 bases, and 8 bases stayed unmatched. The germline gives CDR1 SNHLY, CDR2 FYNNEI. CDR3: CASSEGTSGGGYYNEQFF. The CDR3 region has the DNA TGTGCCAGCAGTGAAGGTACTAGCGGGGGAGGTTACTACAATGAGCAGTTCTTC.

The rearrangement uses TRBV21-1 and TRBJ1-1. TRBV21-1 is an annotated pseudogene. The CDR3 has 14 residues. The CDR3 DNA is TGTGCCAGCAGCGAGTTCCCCACGAACACTGAAGCTTTCTTT. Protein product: CASSEFPTNTEAFF.

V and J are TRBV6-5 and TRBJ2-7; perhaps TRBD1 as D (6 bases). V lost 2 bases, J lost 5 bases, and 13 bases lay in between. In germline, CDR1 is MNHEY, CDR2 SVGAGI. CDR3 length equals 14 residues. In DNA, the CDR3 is TGTGCCAGCAGTTACAATCAGGGGTTTCACGAGCAGTACTTC. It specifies CASSYNQGFHEQYF.

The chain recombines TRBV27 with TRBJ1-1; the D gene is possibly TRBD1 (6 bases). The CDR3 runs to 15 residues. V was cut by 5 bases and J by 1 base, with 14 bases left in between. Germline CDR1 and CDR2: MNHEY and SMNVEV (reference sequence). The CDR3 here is CASSINRAQNTEAFF. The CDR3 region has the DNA TGTGCCAGCAGTATCAACAGGGCACAGAACACTGAAGCTTTCTTT.

CDR3: CASSQDYPSTDTQYF. CDR3 sequence (DNA): TGTGCCAGCAGCCAGGACTACCCTAGCACAGATACGCAGTATTTT. The V and J genes are TRBV11-1 and TRBJ2-3; possible D gene TRBD2, 6 bases. CDR1 SGHAT and CDR2 FQDESV come from the germline V gene (reference sequence). This CDR3 spans 15 amino acids. Trimming left V 5 bases short and J 0 bases short, with 12 bases between.